Given below is one TCR beta chain in context. The data derive from a study of blood T cell repertoires in COVID-19. Study information: Samples of COVID-19 (acute and convalescent) were obtained from the United States, Italy and Spain. PBMCs, B-cell-depleted T cells, or T cells provided the cDNA or gDNA that made up the material.

Germline V gives CDR1 SGHDN, CDR2 FVKESK. Trimming left V 0 bases short and J 8 bases short, with 16 bases between. The CDR3 has 15 residues. Authors' analysis steps: For nucleated cells, counts were estimated from reference gene primer amplification. Here immunoSEQ multiplex PCR was the method, and the copy in TCRdb shows in-frame clones only, minus some. V and J calls and clone size are those listed in that table; D and trimming were worked out from the DNA. Of roughly 700,000 clones in the sample, about 87% were seen once. Sequenced material: peripheral blood. V gene TRBV14 combines with J gene TRBJ1-2, with D possibly being TRBD1 (6 bases). The receptor was isolated from a woman aged 18-29 years with acute or convalescent COVID-19. CDR3 in DNA: TGTGCCAGCAGCCAAGATAACAGGGTGGAGAAAGGCTACACCTTC. Its protein is CASSQDNRVEKGYTF.